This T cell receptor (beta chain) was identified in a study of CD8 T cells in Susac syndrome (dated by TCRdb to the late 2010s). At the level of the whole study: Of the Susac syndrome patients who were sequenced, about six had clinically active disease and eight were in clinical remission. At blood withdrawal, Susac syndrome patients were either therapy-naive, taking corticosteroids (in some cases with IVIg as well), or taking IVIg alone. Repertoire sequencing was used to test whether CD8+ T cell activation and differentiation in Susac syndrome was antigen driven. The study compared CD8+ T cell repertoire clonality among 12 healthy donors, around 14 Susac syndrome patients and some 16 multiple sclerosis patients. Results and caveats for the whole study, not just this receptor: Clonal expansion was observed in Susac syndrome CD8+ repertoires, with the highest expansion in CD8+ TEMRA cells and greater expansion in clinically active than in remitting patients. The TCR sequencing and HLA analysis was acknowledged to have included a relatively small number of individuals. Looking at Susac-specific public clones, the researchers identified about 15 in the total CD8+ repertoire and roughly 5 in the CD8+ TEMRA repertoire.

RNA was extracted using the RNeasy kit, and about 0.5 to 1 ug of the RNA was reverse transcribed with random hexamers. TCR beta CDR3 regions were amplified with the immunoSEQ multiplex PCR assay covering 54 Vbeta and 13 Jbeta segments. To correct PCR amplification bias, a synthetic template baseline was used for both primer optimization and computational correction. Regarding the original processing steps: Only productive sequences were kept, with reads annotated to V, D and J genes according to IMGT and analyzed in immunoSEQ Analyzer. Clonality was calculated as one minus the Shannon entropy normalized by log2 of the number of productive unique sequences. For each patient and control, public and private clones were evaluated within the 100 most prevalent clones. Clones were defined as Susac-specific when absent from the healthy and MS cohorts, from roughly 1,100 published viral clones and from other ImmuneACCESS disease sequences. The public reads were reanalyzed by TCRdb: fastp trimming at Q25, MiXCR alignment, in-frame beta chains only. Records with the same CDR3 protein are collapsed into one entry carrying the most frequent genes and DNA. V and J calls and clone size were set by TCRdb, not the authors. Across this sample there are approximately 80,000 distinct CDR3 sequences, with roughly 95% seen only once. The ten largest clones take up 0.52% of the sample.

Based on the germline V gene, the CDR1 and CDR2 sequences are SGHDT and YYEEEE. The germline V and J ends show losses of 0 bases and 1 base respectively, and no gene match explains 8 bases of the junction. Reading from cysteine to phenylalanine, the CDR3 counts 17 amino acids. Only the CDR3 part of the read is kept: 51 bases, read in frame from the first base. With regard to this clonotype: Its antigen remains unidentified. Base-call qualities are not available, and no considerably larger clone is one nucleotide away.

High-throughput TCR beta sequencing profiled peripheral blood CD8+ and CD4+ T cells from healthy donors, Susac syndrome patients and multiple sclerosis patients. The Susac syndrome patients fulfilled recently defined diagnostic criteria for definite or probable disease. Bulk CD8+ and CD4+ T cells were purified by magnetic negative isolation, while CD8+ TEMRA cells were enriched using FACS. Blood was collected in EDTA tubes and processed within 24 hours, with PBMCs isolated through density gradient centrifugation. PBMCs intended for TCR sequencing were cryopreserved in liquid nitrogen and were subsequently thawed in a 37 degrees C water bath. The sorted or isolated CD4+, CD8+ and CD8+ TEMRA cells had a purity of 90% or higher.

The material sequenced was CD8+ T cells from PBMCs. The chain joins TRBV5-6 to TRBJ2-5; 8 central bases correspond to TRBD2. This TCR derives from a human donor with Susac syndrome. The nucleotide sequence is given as TGTGCCAGCAGCTTGGCTTGGCGGGGGGTACTCCAAGAGACCCAGTACTTC. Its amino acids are CASSLAWRGVLQETQYF.